Described below is a single T cell receptor (beta chain) sequence and its context. The protocol was immunoSEQ multiplex PCR, while the TCRdb copy is restricted to in-frame clones and leaves out a portion. The sample consists of about 87,000 clones, approximately 80% of them appearing once. This entry comes from a study of blood T cell repertoires in COVID-19. The overall study: The United States, Italy and Spain provided the acute and convalescent COVID-19 samples. PBMCs, B-cell-depleted T cells, or T cells provided the cDNA or gDNA that made up the material.

The ends were cut back, 3 bases at V and 2 bases at J, with 7 bases in the middle. CDR3 size: 13 residues. This TCR came from a woman in her seventies with acute or convalescent COVID-19. Sequenced: peripheral blood. This rearrangement joins TRBV12-3 or TRBV12-4 to TRBJ1-1, with D uncertain. The CDR3 DNA reads TGTGCCAGCAGTTTTTCTTTTAACACTGAAGCTTTCTTT. Residues: CASSFSFNTEAFF.